Ten or more counts support the clone carrying this TCR beta chain. Trimming left V 0 bases short and J 7 bases short, with 13 bases between. From germline, CDR1 is SGHRS and CDR2 YFSETQ. CDR3 size: 14 residues. Staff drew ten milliliters of peripheral blood from each donor. Extraction of total RNA produced a minimum of 5 micrograms from each sample. This specimen belongs to a study of blood T cells in healthy people across ages. Using a J-beta primer mix together with a sample-barcoded 5' primer, a second PCR was run for roughly 7 to 11 cycles. TCRdb recomputed calls from the 5' RACE reads with MiXCR, one row per CDR3 protein. The table lists 630,000 or so distinct CDR3 sequences, about 32% of them singletons.

The source is a woman aged 80 or over in good health. The J gene is TRBJ1-2, the V gene TRBV5-1; D ambiguous. The sample consisted of blood. CDR3 region: CASSLAPGMIGYTF. In DNA, the CDR3 is TGCGCCAGCAGCTTGGCTCCGGGAATGATTGGCTACACCTTC. The full variable domain, in which reference TRBV5-1 and TRBJ1-2 provide the parts outside the CDR3, is KAGVTQTPRYLIKTRGQQVTLSCSPISGHRSVSWYQQTPGQGLQFLFEYFSETQRNKGNFPGRFSGRQFSNSRSEMNVSTLELGDSALYLCASSLAPGMIGYTFGSGTRLTVV.